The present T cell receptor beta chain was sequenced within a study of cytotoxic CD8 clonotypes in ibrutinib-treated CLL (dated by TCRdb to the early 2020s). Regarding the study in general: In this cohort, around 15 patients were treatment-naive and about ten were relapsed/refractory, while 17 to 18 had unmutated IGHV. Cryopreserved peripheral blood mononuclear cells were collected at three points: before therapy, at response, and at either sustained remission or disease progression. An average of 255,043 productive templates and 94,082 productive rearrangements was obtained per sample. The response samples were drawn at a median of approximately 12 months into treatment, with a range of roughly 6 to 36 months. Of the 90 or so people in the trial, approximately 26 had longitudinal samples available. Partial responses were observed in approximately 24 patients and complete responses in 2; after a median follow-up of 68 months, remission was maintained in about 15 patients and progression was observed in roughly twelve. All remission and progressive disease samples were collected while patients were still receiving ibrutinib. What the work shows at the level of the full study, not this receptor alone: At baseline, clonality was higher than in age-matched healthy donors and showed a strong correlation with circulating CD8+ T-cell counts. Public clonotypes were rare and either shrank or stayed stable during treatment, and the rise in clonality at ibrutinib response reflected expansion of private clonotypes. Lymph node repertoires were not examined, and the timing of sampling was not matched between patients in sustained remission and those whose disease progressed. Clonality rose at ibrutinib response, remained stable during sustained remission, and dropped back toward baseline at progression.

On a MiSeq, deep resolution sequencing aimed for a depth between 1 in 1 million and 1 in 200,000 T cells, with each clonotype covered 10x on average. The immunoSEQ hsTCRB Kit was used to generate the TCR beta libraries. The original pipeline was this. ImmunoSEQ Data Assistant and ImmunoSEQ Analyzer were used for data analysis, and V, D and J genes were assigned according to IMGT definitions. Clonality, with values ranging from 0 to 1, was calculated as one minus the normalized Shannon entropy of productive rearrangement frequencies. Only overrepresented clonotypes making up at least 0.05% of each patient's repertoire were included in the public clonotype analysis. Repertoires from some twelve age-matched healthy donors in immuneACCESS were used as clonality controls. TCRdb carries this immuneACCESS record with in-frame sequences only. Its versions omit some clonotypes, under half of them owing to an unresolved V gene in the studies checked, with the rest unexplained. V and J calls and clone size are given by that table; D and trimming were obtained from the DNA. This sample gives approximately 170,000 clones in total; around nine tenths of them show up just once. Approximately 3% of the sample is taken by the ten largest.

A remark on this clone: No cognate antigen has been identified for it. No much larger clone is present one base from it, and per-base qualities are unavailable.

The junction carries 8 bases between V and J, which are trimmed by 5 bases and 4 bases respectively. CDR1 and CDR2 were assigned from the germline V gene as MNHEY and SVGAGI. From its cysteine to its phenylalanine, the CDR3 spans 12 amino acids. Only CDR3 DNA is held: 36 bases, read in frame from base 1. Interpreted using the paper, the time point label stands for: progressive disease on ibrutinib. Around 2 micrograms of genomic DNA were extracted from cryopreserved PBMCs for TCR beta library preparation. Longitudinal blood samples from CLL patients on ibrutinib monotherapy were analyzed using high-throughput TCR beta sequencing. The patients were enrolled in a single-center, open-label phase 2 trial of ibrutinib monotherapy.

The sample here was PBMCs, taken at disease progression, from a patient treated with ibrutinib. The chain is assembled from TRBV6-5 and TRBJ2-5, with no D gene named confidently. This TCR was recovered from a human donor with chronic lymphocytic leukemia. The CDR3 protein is CASSPWGETQYF. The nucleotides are TGTGCCAGCAGTCCCTGGGGAGAGACCCAGTACTTC.